Listed below are T cell receptor beta chains from one sample, sequenced in a study of T cell clonotyping in hematopoietic cell transplantation. Using immunoSEQ multiplex PCR, the repertoire was profiled, and TCRdb retains in-frame clones only, with some absent. The profile covers around 17,000 clones, with about 83% appearing a single time and about 4% taken by the ten largest. This specimen was PBMCs, taken 100 days after allogeneic stem cell transplant. These receptor sequences come from a male patient between 55 and 70 years old who had an allogeneic stem cell transplant from a related donor, so the T cells may come from the graft donor. Some clones in this sample may be carry-over from other donors' samples. CDR3s include the opening cysteine and the closing phenylalanine or tryptophan. D genes are given only for firm matches. Rows may omit the clone size; those that give it use once, few, many or a size class.

.	TRBV7-9	TRBJ2-3	once	CASSRPEGGLTQYF	TGTGCCAGCAGCCGCCCCGAGGGGGGGCTTACGCAGTATTTT
.	TRBV30	TRBJ2-2	.	CAWSVRRNTGELFF	TGTGCCTGGAGTGTACGGCGGAACACCGGGGAGCTGTTTTTT
.	TRBV4-1	TRBJ1-1	.	CASSQVERVNTEAFF	TGCGCCAGCAGCCAAGTGGAGAGAGTGAACACTGAAGCTTTCTTT
.	TRBV4-2	TRBJ1-6	.	CASSHLNRLFNSPLHF	TGTGCCAGCAGCCACCTAAACCGACTCTTTAATTCACCCCTCCACTTT
.	TRBV6-5	TRBJ1-5	.	CASRGGSNQPQHF	TGTGCCAGCAGGGGGGGGAGCAATCAGCCCCAGCATTTT
.	TRBV5-6	TRBJ1-5	.	CASSLGGGSNQPQHF	TGTGCCAGCAGCTTGGGGGGGGGTAGCAATCAGCCCCAGCATTTT
TRBD1	TRBV6-1	TRBJ2-1	.	CASGQEESYNEQFF	TGTGCCTCAGGACAGGAAGAGTCCTACAATGAGCAGTTCTTC
.	TRBV19	TRBJ2-7	.	CASSPRQGGHYEQYF	TGTGCCAGTAGTCCCCGGCAGGGGGGCCACTACGAGCAGTACTTC
.	TRBV5-1	TRBJ1-1	.	CASSLATGNTEAFF	TGCGCCAGCAGCTTGGCGACGGGCAACACTGAAGCTTTCTTT
TRBD2	TRBV19	TRBJ2-2	.	CASSTTSGGDTGELFF	TGTGCCAGTAGTACGACTAGCGGGGGGGACACCGGGGAGCTGTTTTTT
.	TRBV19	TRBJ1-4	.	CASKAPRSEKLFF	TGTGCCAGTAAGGCCCCCCGGAGTGAAAAACTGTTTTTT
.	TRBV4-2	TRBJ2-7	.	CASSQSSGAYEQYF	TGTGCCAGCAGCCAGTCTTCGGGGGCCTACGAGCAGTACTTC
TRBD1	TRBV29-1	TRBJ1-2	.	CSAQGAGGYTF	TGCAGCGCGCAGGGGGCCGGTGGCTACACCTTC
TRBD1	TRBV5-1	TRBJ1-2	.	CASSLGVQGALGYTF	TGCGCCAGCAGCTTGGGGGTACAGGGGGCTCTTGGCTACACCTTC
.	TRBV11-2	TRBJ2-7	.	CASSLGASYEQYF	TGTGCCAGCAGCTTAGGAGCCTCCTACGAGCAGTACTTC
.	TRBV11-3	TRBJ2-2	.	CASSLYGGANTGELFF	TGTGCCAGCAGCTTATACGGAGGGGCGAACACCGGGGAGCTGTTTTTT
.	TRBV6-6	TRBJ1-5	.	CASTKKSQPQHF	TGTGCCAGCACCAAGAAGAGTCAGCCCCAGCATTTT
.	TRBV28	TRBJ1-5	once	CASSVSGSWQPQHF	TGTGCCAGCAGTGTATCCGGTTCTTGGCAGCCCCAGCATTTT
.	TRBV29-1	TRBJ1-1	few	CSVLIEAQGTEAFF	TGCAGCGTTTTAATTGAGGCGCAGGGCACTGAAGCTTTCTTT
TRBD1	TRBV19	TRBJ1-6	.	CASSIGQDNSPLHF	TGTGCCAGTAGTATCGGACAGGATAATTCACCCCTCCACTTT
.	TRBV30	TRBJ2-5	once	CAWSVSVGGARETQYF	TGTGCCTGGAGTGTATCCGTGGGGGGGGCCCGTGAGACCCAGTACTTC
.	TRBV30	TRBJ1-1	.	CAWSKQAVEAFF	TGTGCCTGGAGTAAGCAGGCTGTTGAAGCTTTCTTT